This T cell receptor (beta chain) derives from a study of regulatory T cells in long-lasting Graves disease. HTBI primers from iRepertoire and Arm-PCR of CDR3 regions yielded the TCR beta libraries. Original analysis: Samples revealed 62 TRBV and 14 TRBJ segments. Via MiXCR, TCRdb re-called the multiplex PCR reads, giving one row per CDR3 protein. These V and J calls are TCRdb output, not the study's own analysis. The profile covers over 200,000 distinct CDR3 sequences, with around 20% appearing a single time and more than 20% taken by the ten largest. Time point indicated: newly diagnosed GD, antithyroid drugs for less than 3 months. The TCR library was made from RNA that had been extracted from PBMCs in TRIzol. This clonotype was detected ten times or more. The sample consisted of peripheral blood mononuclear cells (PBMCs), taken at new diagnosis, from a patient treated with antithyroid drugs. The sequence came from a female donor with Graves disease.

DNA for the CDR3: TGTGCCAGCAGCCCCCAGTCGCGGACTTTCGTCGAGCAGTACTTC. Translation gives CASSPQSRTFVEQYF. The chain is built from TRBV7-9 and TRBJ2-7; the D gene is possibly TRBD2 (5 bases). Per germline, CDR1 SEHNR and CDR2 FQNEAQ (reference sequence). The CDR3 has 15 residues. Deletions cut 5 bases from V and 6 bases from J, with 20 bases between.